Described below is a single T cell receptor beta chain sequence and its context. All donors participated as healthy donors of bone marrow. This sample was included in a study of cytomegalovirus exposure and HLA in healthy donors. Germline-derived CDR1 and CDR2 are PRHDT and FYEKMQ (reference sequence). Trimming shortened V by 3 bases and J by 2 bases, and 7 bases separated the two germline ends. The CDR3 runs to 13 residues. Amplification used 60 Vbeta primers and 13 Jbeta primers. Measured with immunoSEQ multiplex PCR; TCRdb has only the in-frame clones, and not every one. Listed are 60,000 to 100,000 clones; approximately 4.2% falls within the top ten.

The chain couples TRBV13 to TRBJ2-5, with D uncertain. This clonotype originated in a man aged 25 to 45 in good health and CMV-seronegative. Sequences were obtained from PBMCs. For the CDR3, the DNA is TGTGCCAGCAGCTTTGGGCTACAAGAGACCCAGTACTTC. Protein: CASSFGLQETQYF.